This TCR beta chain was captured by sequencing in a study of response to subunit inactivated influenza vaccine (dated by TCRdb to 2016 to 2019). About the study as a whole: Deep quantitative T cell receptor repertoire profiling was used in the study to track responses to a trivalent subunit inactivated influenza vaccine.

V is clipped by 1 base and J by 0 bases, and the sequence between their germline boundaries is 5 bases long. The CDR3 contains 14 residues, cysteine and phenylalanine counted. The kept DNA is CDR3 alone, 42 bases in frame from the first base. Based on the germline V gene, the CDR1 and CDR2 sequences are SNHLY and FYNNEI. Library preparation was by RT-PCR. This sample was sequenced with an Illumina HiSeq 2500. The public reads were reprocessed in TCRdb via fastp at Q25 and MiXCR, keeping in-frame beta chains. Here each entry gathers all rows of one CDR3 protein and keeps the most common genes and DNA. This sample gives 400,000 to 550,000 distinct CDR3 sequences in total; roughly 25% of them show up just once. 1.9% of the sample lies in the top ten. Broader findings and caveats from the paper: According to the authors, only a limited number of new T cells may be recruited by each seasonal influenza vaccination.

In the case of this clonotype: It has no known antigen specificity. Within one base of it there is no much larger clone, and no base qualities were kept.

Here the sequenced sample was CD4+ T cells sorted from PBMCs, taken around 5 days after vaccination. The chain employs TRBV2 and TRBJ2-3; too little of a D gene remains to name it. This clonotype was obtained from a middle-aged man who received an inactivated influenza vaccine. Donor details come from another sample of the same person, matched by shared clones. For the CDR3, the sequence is CASSEGLSTDTQYF. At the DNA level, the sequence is TGTGCCAGCAGTGAAGGCTTAAGCACAGATACGCAGTATTTT.